This T cell receptor (beta chain) stems from a study of T cells in Graves' hyperthyroidism and ophthalmopathy. This clonotype was found many times. Amplified regions were TCR beta CDR3 sequences from RNA transcripts. HTBI primers were the set used in a first-round RT-PCR of the TCR CDR3. TCRdb ran MiXCR on the multiplex PCR reads and lists one entry per CDR3 protein. Of over 700,000 distinct CDR3 sequences in the sample, roughly a sixth were seen once. Sequencing used blood. The TCR sequence derives from a woman between 45 and 60 years old with Graves' hyperthyroidism that later progressed to Graves' ophthalmopathy.

This CDR3 is CASRDRDSPLHF. CDR3 DNA sequence: TGTGCCAGCCGGGACAGAGATTCACCCCTCCACTTT. This sequence joins TRBV6-1 and TRBJ1-6; 7 nucleotides match TRBD1. Germline-derived CDR1 and CDR2 are MNHNS and SASEGT. V gave up 8 bases and J gave up 8 bases; unmatched junction bases: 3. The CDR3 consists of 12 residues.